The 19 T cell receptor beta chains presented below share a single source sample, sequenced in a study of blood T cell repertoires in COVID-19. Using immunoSEQ multiplex PCR, the repertoire was profiled, and TCRdb retains in-frame clones only, with some absent. The sample consists of a few hundred thousand clones, over 75% of them appearing once. What was sequenced was PBMCs or T cells enriched from blood (not recorded which). These receptors all come from a woman in her twenties or thirties who had recovered from COVID-19.

In its sample, this clone was seen once. The rearrangement uses TRBV19 and TRBJ1-5, with unresolved D. The germline gives CDR1 LNHDA, CDR2 SQIVND (reference sequence). The V end lost 7 bases, the J end lost 6 bases, and 13 bases lay between the germline ends. This CDR3 contains 13 residues. In nucleotides, the CDR3 is TGTGCCAGTAAACAGAATAGTGTTCAGCCCCAGCATTTT. Protein sequence: CASKQNSVQPQHF.

The rearrangement joins TRBV5-3 to TRBJ2-1; 10 bases map to TRBD1. TRBV5-3 is annotated as an ORF whose role is uncertain. Trimming removed 2 bases from V and 5 bases from J; junction bases left unmatched: 7. The CDR3 has 16 amino acids. The CDR3 loop reads CARSFRDRGPHNEQFF. The CDR3 bases are TGTGCCAGAAGCTTCCGGGACAGGGGTCCACACAATGAGCAGTTCTTC.

This clone was observed a single time. The J gene is TRBJ1-6, the V gene TRBV6-4; D remains unclear. CDR1 is MRHNA, CDR2 SNTAGT, per germline. The V end was cut by 0 bases, the J end by 8 bases, with 5 bases between. This CDR3 is built from 13 residues. The CDR3 sequence: CASSDSEDSPLHF. CDR3 coding DNA: TGTGCCAGCAGTGACTCCGAGGATTCACCCCTCCACTTT.

The chain has TRBV20-1 and TRBJ2-1; weak D call: TRBD2 (5 bases). Looked up from germline, CDR1 is DFQATT and CDR2 is SNEGSKA (reference sequence). With 5 bases removed from V and 4 bases from J, the gap between germline ends came to 6 bases. This CDR3 region has 11 residues. DNA of the CDR3: TGCAGTGCTCAGCGGTACAATGAGCAGTTCTTC. Protein sequence: CSAQRYNEQFF.

The rearrangement uses TRBV12-3 or TRBV12-4 and TRBJ1-2; D is perhaps TRBD1 (5 bases). The CDR3 totals 12 residues. Trimming removed 6 bases at V and 5 bases at J, with 10 bases between. The chain's CDR3 is CASSQGLYGYTF. In nucleotides, the CDR3 is TGTGCCAGCAGCCAGGGCCTATATGGCTACACCTTC.

The chain couples TRBV5-1 to TRBJ2-7, with D tentatively TRBD2 (6 bases). CDR1 and CDR2 (germline): SGHRS, YFSETQ. The CDR3 contains 12 residues. The germline V and J ends were trimmed by 4 bases and 6 bases, with 11 bases remaining between them. The chain's CDR3 is CASSLEGIEQYF. As DNA, the CDR3 is TGCGCCAGCAGCCTGGAGGGGATCGAGCAGTACTTC. The complete variable domain, with remaining parts taken from reference TRBV5-1 and TRBJ2-7, reads KAGVTQTPRYLIKTRGQQVTLSCSPISGHRSVSWYQQTPGQGLQFLFEYFSETQRNKGNFPGRFSGRQFSNSRSEMNVSTLELGDSALYLCASSLEGIEQYFGPGTRLTVT.

The CDR3 region is CASSLKGGHEQYF. The CDR3 coding sequence is TGTGCCAGCAGTTTAAAGGGAGGACACGAGCAGTACTTC. J is TRBJ2-7 and V is TRBV12-3 or TRBV12-4; a possible D gene is TRBD2 (6 bases). The CDR3 covers 13 residues. The V end was cut by 2 bases, the J end by 5 bases, with 10 bases between.

The chain couples TRBV18 to TRBJ1-5; possibly TRBD1 for D (5 bases). V lost 1 base and J 3 bases, leaving 13 bases between the germline ends. The CDR3 contains 16 residues. CDR1 is KGHSH, CDR2 LQKENI, per germline. DNA of the CDR3: TGTGCCAGCTCACCACAGGGGATGGGGAACAATCAGCCCCAGCATTTT. Protein product: CASSPQGMGNNQPQHF. The full variable domain, completed using reference TRBV18 and TRBJ1-5, is NAGVMQNPRHLVRRRGQEARLRCSPMKGHSHVYWYRQLPEEGLKFMVYLQKENIIDESGMPKERFSAEFPKEGPSILRIQQVVRGDSAAYFCASSPQGMGNNQPQHFGDGTRLSIL.

In nucleotides, the CDR3 is TGTGCCAGCAGCCCTAGTGGTAGCAATCAGCCCCAGCATTTT. Amino acids: CASSPSGSNQPQHF. This chain connects TRBV7-9 to TRBJ1-5; D is ambiguous. Germline CDR1 reads SEHNR; CDR2 reads FQNEAQ (reference sequence). V lost 5 bases and J 0 bases, leaving 8 bases between the germline ends. The CDR3 is 14 amino acids.

The chain is built from TRBV5-1 and TRBJ2-7; the D is unclear. The CDR3 runs to 13 residues. Deletions cut 5 bases from V and 3 bases from J, with 12 bases between. Germline lookup yields CDR1 SGHRS and CDR2 YFSETQ. The CDR3 is CASRSRPRYEQYF. CDR3 coding DNA: TGCGCCAGCAGGTCGCGTCCTCGCTACGAGCAGTACTTC.

This chain joins TRBV28 and TRBJ1-1, with no clear D. V gave up 4 bases and J gave up 0 bases, with 6 bases separating them. The CDR3 spans 13 residues. Per germline, CDR1 MDHEN and CDR2 SYDVKM. CDR3 sequence reads: CASSSGLNTEAFF. The DNA for the CDR3 is TGTGCCAGCAGTTCGGGTCTGAACACTGAAGCTTTCTTT.

This clone was counted once. This sequence joins TRBV7-2 and TRBJ2-7; D is ambiguous. V lost 4 bases, J lost 0 bases, and 10 bases lay in between. The CDR3 has 14 amino acids. Per the germline V gene, CDR1 is SGHTA and CDR2 is FQGNSA. The CDR3 sequence is CASSSRLASYEQYF. DNA for the CDR3: TGTGCCAGCAGCTCGAGACTGGCCTCCTACGAGCAGTACTTC.

A note on this clone: At one boundary the junction diverges from the germline segment, which might be a read error. This rearrangement joins TRBV18 to TRBJ2-7; 9 bases line up with TRBD2. CDR3 length equals 11 residues. Germline CDR1 reads KGHSH; CDR2 reads LQKENI. The CDR3 DNA reads as TGTGCCAGCTCCCCTCCTAGCGGGGTCTTCTTC. It codes for CASSPPSGVFF.

The J gene is TRBJ2-6, the V gene TRBV19; TRBD1 matches at 7 bases. In germline, CDR1 is LNHDA, CDR2 SQIVND (reference sequence). The CDR3 spans 19 residues. V lost 1 base, J lost 0 bases, and 9 bases stayed unmatched. CDR3 DNA sequence: TGTGCCAGTAGTATAGCCCACAGGGGCGAATTCTCTGGGGCCAACGTCCTGACTTTC. As protein: CASSIAHRGEFSGANVLTF.

The chain links TRBV28 to TRBJ2-3; 7 bases line up with TRBD2. Germline lookup yields CDR1 MDHEN and CDR2 SYDVKM. CDR3 length equals 16 residues. V shed 0 bases and J 0 bases; nucleotides not matched to a gene: 3. The CDR3 loop reads CASSLWGGTSTDTQYF. The CDR3 DNA is TGTGCCAGCAGTTTATGGGGGGGGACCAGCACAGATACGCAGTATTTT.

The V call is TRBV7-2, the J call TRBJ2-7; D possibly corresponds to TRBD2 (6 bases). Germline V gene lookup returns CDR1 SGHTA and CDR2 FQGNSA. The CDR3 has 16 amino acids. V was trimmed by 0 bases and J by 4 bases, leaving 16 bases between them. This chain's CDR3 is CASSLAGDSPIYEQYF. Written as DNA, the CDR3 is TGTGCCAGCAGCTTAGCGGGGGACTCGCCCATATACGAGCAGTACTTC.

This chain uses TRBV5-1 with TRBJ2-1, with a possible D match to TRBD1 (6 bases). The CDR3 extends over 19 amino acids. Between the trimmed V and J ends, which lost 0 bases and 4 bases, there was a span of 23 bases. CDR1 is SGHRS, CDR2 YFSETQ, per germline. The CDR3 loop is CASSLAGARRQTSYNEQFF. Written as DNA, the CDR3 is TGCGCCAGCAGCTTGGCAGGGGCGCGCCGCCAGACCTCTTACAATGAGCAGTTCTTC.

The rearrangement links TRBV2 to TRBJ2-4, with TRBD1 matching 8 bases. Germline V gives CDR1 SNHLY, CDR2 FYNNEI. V lost 7 bases, J lost 1 base, and 6 bases stayed unmatched. This CDR3 comprises 15 residues. The CDR3 region has the DNA TGTGCCAGCACAGGGGGCTATATGGCCAAAAACATTCAGTACTTC. It codes for CASTGGYMAKNIQYF.

The CDR3: CASSLDGLVINNEQFF. In nucleotides, the CDR3 is TGTGCCAGCAGCCTCGATGGCCTCGTGATAAACAATGAGCAGTTCTTC. This chain connects TRBV5-4 to TRBJ2-1; D is ambiguous. CDR1 is SGHNT and CDR2 is YYREEE in the germline V gene (reference sequence). This CDR3 spans 16 amino acids. Trimming took off 4 bases at V and 5 bases at J, with 19 bases between the two ends.